These 32 T cell receptor beta chains share one sample of origin, sequenced in a study of T cell repertoires in cytomegalovirus infection. TCRdb processed the reads anew with MiXCR; each CDR3 protein has one entry. The table records 900,000 to 950,000 distinct CDR3 sequences, less than 40% of them present only once. These receptors have no identified antigens. Sample: cultured CD8+ T cells from PBMCs, taken from culture after CMV antigen stimulation. The receptors shown here come from a human donor in good health (CMV status not recorded). Some clones in this sample may be carry-over from other donors' samples.

This clonotype was seen only a few times. The rearrangement uses TRBV14 and TRBJ1-2; 7 bases line up with TRBD1. The germline V gene has CDR1 SGHDN and CDR2 FVKESK. J was trimmed by 3 bases and V by 3 bases; bases with no gene match: 4. The CDR3 consists of 14 residues. CDR3 sequence reads: CASSQAGQDYGYTF. The CDR3 nucleotides are TGTGCCAGCAGCCAGGCCGGACAGGACTATGGCTACACCTTC. The entire variable domain, with the rest obtained from reference TRBV14 and TRBJ1-2, is as follows: EAGVTQFPSHSVIEKGQTVTLRCDPISGHDNLYWYRRVMGKEIKFLLHFVKESKQDESGMPNNRFLAERTGGTYSTLKVQPAELEDSGVYFCASSQAGQDYGYTFGSGTRLTVV.

This clonotype was counted ten times or more. V is TRBV7-8 and J is TRBJ2-3, with 7 positions matching TRBD1. This CDR3 is 15 amino acids long. Per germline, CDR1 SGHVS and CDR2 FQNEAQ. V trimming: 5 bases; J trimming: 3 bases; junction bases outside the gene matches: 8. CDR3 nucleotides: TGTGCCAGCAGCGAACAGGGGATTTGGACAGATACGCAGTATTTT. Translated: CASSEQGIWTDTQYF.

V is TRBV6-6 and J is TRBJ2-2; 11 bases match TRBD1. After removal of 2 bases from V and 0 bases from J, the junction contained 11 bases not matched to a gene. This CDR3 spans 20 amino acids. Germline V lookup: CDR1 MNHNY, CDR2 SVGAGI (reference sequence). The CDR3 region is CASSYIPGTGGYSNTGELFF. The DNA for the CDR3 is TGTGCCAGCAGTTACATACCCGGGACAGGGGGTTATTCGAACACCGGGGAGCTGTTTTTT.

The V call is TRBV2, the J call TRBJ1-6; no definite D call. The CDR3 is 10 residues long. CDR1 is SNHLY and CDR2 is FYNNEI in the germline V gene. V was shortened by 8 bases and J by 11 bases, with 7 bases between the two germline ends. The CDR3 coding sequence is TGTGCCAGCGGCGGGACACCCCTCCACTTT. This sequence encodes CASGGTPLHF.

This clonotype was counted once. This chain connects TRBV12-5 to TRBJ2-6, with 7 bases aligning to TRBD1. The CDR3 spans 15 residues. The germline V gene has CDR1 LGHNT and CDR2 FRNRAP. Losses at the gene ends were 4 bases for V and 3 bases for J; bases not matched to a gene: 3. The CDR3 is CASGSDRDGANVLTF. The DNA of the CDR3 is TGTGCTAGTGGTTCCGACAGGGATGGGGCCAACGTCCTGACTTTC.

This clonotype has more than one count but fewer than ten. The chain uses TRBV7-6 and TRBJ1-3; D is unclear. The V end was cut by 5 bases, the J end by 1 base, with 12 bases between. This CDR3 region has 15 residues. CDR1 and CDR2 from the germline V gene are SGHVS and FNYEAQ. CDR3 nucleotides: TGTGCCAGCAGCCCCCGTGGGATGTCTGGAAACACCATATATTTT. The encoded protein is CASSPRGMSGNTIYF. The full variable domain, completed using reference TRBV7-6 and TRBJ1-3, is GAGVSQSPRYKVTKRGQDVALRCDPISGHVSLYWYRQALGQGPEFLTYFNYEAQQDKSGLPNDRFSAERPEGSISTLTIQRTEQRDSAMYRCASSPRGMSGNTIYFGEGSWLTVV.

The chain is built from TRBV2 and TRBJ1-2; TRBD1 agrees at 9 bases. This CDR3 has 14 residues. The germline V gene has CDR1 SNHLY and CDR2 FYNNEI. Unmatched junction bases numbered 6, after V lost 3 bases and J lost 7 bases. The CDR3 DNA reads as TGTGCCAGCAGTGAGAACAGGGGGCGTGGTGGCTACACCTTC. This translates into CASSENRGRGGYTF.

In its sample, this clonotype was seen many times. V gene TRBV7-8 combines with J gene TRBJ2-3; D gene uncertain. Germline CDR1 reads SGHVS; CDR2 reads FQNEAQ. This CDR3 is built from 13 residues. Trimming took off 5 bases at V and 4 bases at J, with 10 bases between the two ends. CDR3 coding DNA: TGTGCCAGCAGCCCCCTCGCCTCAGATACGCAGTATTTT. Its translation: CASSPLASDTQYF.

In its sample, this clonotype was seen a few times. The chain recombines TRBV6-1 with TRBJ1-3; possible D gene TRBD1, 6 bases. The germline V gene encodes CDR1 MNHNS and CDR2 SASEGT. V was pared by 7 bases and J by 0 bases, with 19 bases between. The CDR3 is 17 amino acids. CDR3 DNA: TGTGCCAGCACGGGGGCAGGGGCGCCCCACTCTGGAAACACCATATATTTT. Translated: CASTGAGAPHSGNTIYF.

The V call is TRBV7-2, the J call TRBJ1-4; D ambiguous. The CDR3 covers 14 residues. V lost 5 bases to trimming and J lost 0 bases, with 7 bases between them. From germline, CDR1 is SGHTA and CDR2 FQGNSA. CDR3 nucleotides: TGTGCCAGCAGCGCTAGAGCAACTAATGAAAAACTGTTTTTT. Amino acids: CASSARATNEKLFF.

This clonotype was seen a few times. The V gene is TRBV10-2, the J gene TRBJ2-7; D gene ambiguous. From germline, CDR1 is WSHSY and CDR2 SAAADI. The CDR3 is made up of 12 amino acids. V gave up 0 bases and J gave up 5 bases, with 5 bases separating them. In DNA, the CDR3 is TGCGCCAGCAGTGAGTCGTTGAACGAGCAGTACTTC. The encoded protein is CASSESLNEQYF.

Turning to this clonotype: At one of its ends the junction is not consistent with the germline gene, which may arise from a read error. This chain joins TRBV27 and TRBJ1-4; tentatively, D is TRBD1 (5 bases). The germline V gene encodes CDR1 MNHEY and CDR2 SMNVEV (reference sequence). There are 13 residues in the CDR3. CDR3 nucleotide sequence: TGTGCCAGCAGGTCCGGGGCCCATGAAAAACTGTTCTTT. This sequence encodes CASRSGAHEKLFF.

The rearrangement joins TRBV5-8 to TRBJ1-3; D unresolved. V lost 4 bases, J lost 0 bases, and 11 bases lay in between. Per the germline V gene, CDR1 is SGHTS and CDR2 is YDEGEE. The CDR3 consists of 15 residues. The CDR3 here is CASSGPGSSGNTIYF. Here the CDR3 DNA reads TGTGCCAGCAGCGGACCGGGATCCTCTGGAAACACCATATATTTT.

This clonotype has only a few counts. The chain has TRBV29-1 and TRBJ1-2; D gene uncertain. In germline, CDR1 is SQVTM, CDR2 ANQGSEA. V lost 1 base to trimming and J lost 6 bases, with 12 bases between them. The CDR3 is made up of 13 amino acids. CDR3: CSVEGRRDHGYTF. The CDR3 bases are TGCAGCGTTGAAGGTCGGAGGGATCATGGCTACACCTTC.

This clonotype was detected many times. The chain couples TRBV7-2 to TRBJ2-7, with D perhaps TRBD1 (6 bases). Germline lookup yields CDR1 SGHTA and CDR2 FQGNSA. There are 13 residues in the CDR3. Between the trimmed V and J ends, which lost 8 bases and 3 bases, there was a span of 14 bases. In DNA, the CDR3 is TGTGCCAGCCTTGGGGGCTCTTACTACGAGCAGTACTTC. Encoded protein: CASLGGSYYEQYF.

In this sample, this clonotype turned up once. The chain combines TRBV2 with TRBJ2-7; a possible D gene is TRBD1 (6 bases). The CDR3 totals 11 residues. The V end was cut by 10 bases, the J end by 4 bases, with 11 bases between. Germline V gene lookup returns CDR1 SNHLY and CDR2 FYNNEI. CDR3 in amino acids: CAKRTGYEQYF. As DNA, the CDR3 is TGTGCCAAAAGAACAGGGTACGAGCAGTACTTC.

The table lists this clonotype with many counts. The chain carries TRBV7-2 and TRBJ2-7, with 9 bases matching TRBD1. V dropped 1 base and J dropped 2; count of bases not matched to a gene: 15. The length of the CDR3 is 19 residues. Germline-derived CDR1 and CDR2 are SGHTA and FQGNSA. CDR3 sequence: CASSLEGTGFRLTPYEQYF. Here the CDR3 DNA reads TGTGCCAGCAGCTTAGAGGGGACAGGGTTCCGCCTCACCCCCTACGAGCAGTACTTC.

This clonotype was counted only a few times. V gene TRBV10-3 combines with J gene TRBJ1-1; 11 bases are a match to TRBD1. V dropped 3 bases and J dropped 6; count of bases not matched to a gene: 6. CDR1 ENHRY and CDR2 SYGVKD come from the germline V gene. This CDR3 region has 15 residues. Here the CDR3 DNA reads TGTGCCATCAGTGACCCCGGACAGGGGGCTCCTGAAGCTTTCTTT. It is translated as CAISDPGQGAPEAFF.

On this clonotype: A much larger clone differs by one base, so this may be a read error. The chain combines TRBV7-6 with TRBJ2-4, with D possibly matching TRBD1 (9 bases). Germline lookup yields CDR1 SGHVS and CDR2 FNYEAQ. CDR3 length equals 17 residues. CDR3 sequence: CAISPRGDRAAKNIQYF. CDR3 nucleotides: TGTGCCATCAGCCCGCGGGGGGACAGGGCGGCCAAAAACATTCAGTACTTC.

The genes are TRBV7-6 and TRBJ2-2, with 8 bases lining up with TRBD2. The CDR3 contains 20 residues. V dropped 4 bases and J dropped 4; count of bases not matched to a gene: 20. Germline lookup yields CDR1 SGHVS and CDR2 FNYEAQ. CDR3 nucleotide sequence: TGTGCCAGCAGCTCTCTCCCCGGAACCGCTAGCGGGTCCCCCACCGGGGAGCTGTTTTTT. Translating gives CASSSLPGTASGSPTGELFF.

The chain carries TRBV6-8 and TRBJ2-7; D unresolved. The CDR3 sequence is 13 residues long. V lost 2 bases and J 2 bases, leaving 7 bases between the germline ends. The germline V gene encodes CDR1 MNHGY and CDR2 SAAAGT. The CDR3 spells CASSYGLPYEQYF. In DNA, the CDR3 is TGTGCCAGCAGTTACGGGTTGCCCTACGAGCAGTACTTC.

A word on this clonotype: Lacking the conserved final phenylalanine or tryptophan, this CDR3 likely reflects a read error. This chain uses TRBV7-6 with TRBJ1-5; weak D call: TRBD1 (5 bases). CDR1 and CDR2 from the germline V gene are SGHVS and FNYEAQ. The V end lost 2 bases, the J end lost 8 bases, and 13 bases lay between the germline ends. This CDR3 has 14 amino acids. The CDR3 sequence: CASSLLASGEPQHL. As DNA, the CDR3 is TGTGCCAGCAGCTTACTTGCATCGGGGGAGCCCCAGCATTTG.

The sample holds a few counts of this clonotype. The J gene is TRBJ2-7, the V gene TRBV28; perhaps TRBD2 as D (6 bases). V lost 0 bases and J lost 3, with 12 bases in between. This CDR3 has 15 amino acids. Germline V gene data show CDR1 as MDHEN and CDR2 as SYDVKM. In DNA, the CDR3 is TGTGCCAGCAGTTTATGGACAGTGGAGGGCTACGAGCAGTACGTC. The encoded protein is CASSLWTVEGYEQYV.

On this clonotype: Mismatch with germline at one junction end may stem from a read error. CDR3 coding DNA: TGTACCAGCAGTGGAGTCGGACAGGACAACTATGGCTACACCTTC. As protein: CTSSGVGQDNYGYTF. This rearrangement joins TRBV12-3 or TRBV12-4 to TRBJ1-2; the match to TRBD1 covers 7 bases. The CDR3 is 15 residues long.

This clonotype turned up a few times. This rearrangement joins TRBV6-6 to TRBJ1-3; D unclear. The V and J ends lost 6 bases and 0 bases respectively, with 12 bases between them. Germline lookup yields CDR1 MNHNY and CDR2 SVGAGI (reference sequence). This CDR3 has 15 amino acids. The CDR3 DNA is TGTGCCAGCAGCCCCGACGGGGTCTCTGGAAACACCATATATTTT. It codes for CASSPDGVSGNTIYF.

The chain couples TRBV6-1 to TRBJ2-7; no definite D call. Trimming shortened V by 4 bases and J by 6 bases, and 22 bases separated the two germline ends. The V gene's germline CDR1 is MNHNS and CDR2 SASEGT. CDR3 length: 16 residues. CDR3 in DNA: TGTGCCAGCAGTGCCGTGGCTGGTACACGTAACGGCGAGCAGTACGTC. This encodes CASSAVAGTRNGEQYV.

This clonotype was seen at least ten times. The J gene is TRBJ2-2, the V gene TRBV19; a possible D gene is TRBD2 (5 bases). The CDR3 extends over 13 amino acids. The germline V and J ends were trimmed by 1 base and 5 bases, with 5 bases remaining between them. Germline-derived CDR1 and CDR2 are LNHDA and SQIVND (reference sequence). CDR3 region: CASSIGGTGELFF. The CDR3 DNA follows: TGTGCCAGTAGTATAGGCGGGACCGGGGAGCTGTTTTTT.

This clonotype was recorded a few times. This chain connects TRBV7-2 to TRBJ1-1; 8 bases match TRBD1. The germline V gene has CDR1 SGHTA and CDR2 FQGNSA. Trimming at V came to 4 bases and at J to 5 bases, leaving 12 bases not matched to a gene. There are 16 residues in the CDR3. The CDR3 loop is CASSSLESTGETEAFF. The CDR3 DNA reads as TGTGCCAGCAGCTCACTAGAATCGACAGGGGAAACTGAAGCTTTCTTT. Supplemented by reference TRBV7-2 and TRBJ1-1, the full variable domain reads GAGVSQSPSNKVTEKGKDVELRCDPISGHTALYWYRQSLGQGLEFLIYFQGNSAPDKSGLPSDRFSAERTGGSVSTLTIQRTQQEDSAVYLCASSSLESTGETEAFFGQGTRLTVV.

This clonotype was picked up a small number of times. The J gene is TRBJ2-5, the V gene TRBV7-9; no reliable D call. The V and J ends lost 5 bases and 5 bases respectively, with 12 bases between them. Germline V gene sequence: CDR1 SEHNR, CDR2 FQNEAQ (reference sequence). CDR3 size: 13 residues. This chain's CDR3 is CASSTDILETQYF. The CDR3 nucleotides are TGTGCCAGCAGCACCGACATACTTGAGACCCAGTACTTC. The full variable domain, in which reference TRBV7-9 and TRBJ2-5 provide the parts outside the CDR3, is DTGVSQNPRHKITKRGQNVTFRCDPISEHNRLYWYRQTLGQGPEFLTYFQNEAQLEKSRLLSDRFSAERPKGSFSTLEIQRTEQGDSAMYLCASSTDILETQYFGPGTRLLVL.

This clonotype has just a few counts. J is TRBJ2-3 and V is TRBV7-9, with 13 nucleotides matching TRBD2. Germline V CDR1 and CDR2: SEHNR, FQNEAQ (reference sequence). CDR3 length: 16 residues. Trimming at V came to 3 bases and at J to 3 bases, leaving 3 bases not matched to a gene. The CDR3 bases are TGTGCCAGCAGCTTGGGACTAGCGGGGTGGACAGATACGCAGTATTTT. Residues: CASSLGLAGWTDTQYF.

The chain employs TRBV28 and TRBJ2-1; tentatively, D is TRBD2 (7 bases). The V gene lost 7 bases and the J gene lost 9 bases, with 16 bases spanning the gap. The CDR3 contains 13 residues. In germline, CDR1 is MDHEN, CDR2 SYDVKM. CDR3 region: CASTVGGQGEQFF. The CDR3 DNA is TGTGCCAGCACTGTGGGGGGGCAGGGTGAGCAGTTCTTC.

The chain has TRBV23-1 and TRBJ1-2; 7 nucleotides align to TRBD1. TRBV23-1 is an ORF, and what it does is uncertain. CDR3 size: 13 residues. V shed 6 bases and J 3 bases; nucleotides not matched to a gene: 4. CDR3 nucleotide sequence: TGCGCCAGCAGGACAGGGATCGACTATGGCTACACCTTC. It codes for CASRTGIDYGYTF.